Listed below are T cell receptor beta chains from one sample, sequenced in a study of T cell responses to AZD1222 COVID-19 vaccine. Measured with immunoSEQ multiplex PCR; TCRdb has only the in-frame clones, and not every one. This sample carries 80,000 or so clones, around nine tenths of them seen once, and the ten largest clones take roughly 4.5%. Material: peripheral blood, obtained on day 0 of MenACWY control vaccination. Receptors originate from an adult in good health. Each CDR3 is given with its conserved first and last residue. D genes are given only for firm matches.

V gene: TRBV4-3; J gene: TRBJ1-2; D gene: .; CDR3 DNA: TGCGCCAGCAGCCCGCGGACCTCCAACTATGGCTACACCTTC; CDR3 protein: CASSPRTSNYGYTF
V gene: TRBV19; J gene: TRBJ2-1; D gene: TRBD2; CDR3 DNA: TGTGCCAGTAGACTAGCGGCTTACAATGAGCAGTTCTTC; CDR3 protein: CASRLAAYNEQFF
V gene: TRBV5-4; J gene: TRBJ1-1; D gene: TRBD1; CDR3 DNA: TGTGCCAGCAGCACCGGGACAGGGACTGAAGCTTTCTTT; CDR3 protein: CASSTGTGTEAFF
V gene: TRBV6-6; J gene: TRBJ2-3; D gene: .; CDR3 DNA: TGTGCCAGCAGTTCCGGGACCTTACTCACAGATACGCAGTATTTT; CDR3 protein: CASSSGTLLTDTQYF
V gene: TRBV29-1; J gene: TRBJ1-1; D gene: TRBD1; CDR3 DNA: TGCAGCTGGACAGGGGGCCACACTGAAGCTTTCTTT; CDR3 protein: CSWTGGHTEAFF
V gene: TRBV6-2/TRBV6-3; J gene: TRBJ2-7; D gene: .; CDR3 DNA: TGTGCCAGCAGTTACCTGGCCCGGAAGGGGGACGAGCAGTACTTC; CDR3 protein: CASSYLARKGDEQYF
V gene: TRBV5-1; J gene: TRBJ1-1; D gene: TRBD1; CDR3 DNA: TGCGCCAGCAGCTTGGCCGGGGACAGGGGAGCTTTCTTT; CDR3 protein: CASSLAGDRGAFF
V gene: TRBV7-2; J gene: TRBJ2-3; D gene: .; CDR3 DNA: TGTGCCAGCAGCTTCAGGGTGAGCACAGATACGCAGTATTTT; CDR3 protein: CASSFRVSTDTQYF
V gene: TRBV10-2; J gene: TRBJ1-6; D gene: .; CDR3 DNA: TGCGCCAGCACCGAAGGGAGGGATTCTGGATCACCCCTCCACTTT; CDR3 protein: CASTEGRDSGSPLHF
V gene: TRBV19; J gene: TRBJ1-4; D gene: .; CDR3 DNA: TGTGCCAGTAGTCTTCGTCCGGGACTGATTAATGAAAAACTGTTTTTT; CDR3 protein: CASSLRPGLINEKLFF
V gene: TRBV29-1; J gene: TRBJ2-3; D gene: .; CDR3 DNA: TGCAGCGGACGTTGGGGGTCAGATACGCAGTATTTT; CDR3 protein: CSGRWGSDTQYF
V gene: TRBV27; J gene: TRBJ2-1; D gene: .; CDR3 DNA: TGTGCCAGCAGTTTCAGCAGCTCCTACAATGAGCAGTTCTTC; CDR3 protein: CASSFSSSYNEQFF
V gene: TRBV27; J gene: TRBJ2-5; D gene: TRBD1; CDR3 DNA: TGTGCCAGCAGTTTTACCAGTCCCGGGACAGGGGGGACCCAGTACTTC; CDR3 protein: CASSFTSPGTGGTQYF
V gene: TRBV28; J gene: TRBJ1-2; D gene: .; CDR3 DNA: TGTGCCAGCAGTTCCCCACGGGGGGCCTATGGCTACACCTTC; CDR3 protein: CASSSPRGAYGYTF
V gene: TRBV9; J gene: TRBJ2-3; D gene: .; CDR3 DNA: TGTGCCAGCAGCGTAGAGGTCGGAGGAGATACGCAGTATTTT; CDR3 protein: CASSVEVGGDTQYF
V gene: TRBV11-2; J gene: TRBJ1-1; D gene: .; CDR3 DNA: TGTGCCAGCACCATCCCTACAGCGAACACTGAAGCTTTCTTT; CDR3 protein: CASTIPTANTEAFF
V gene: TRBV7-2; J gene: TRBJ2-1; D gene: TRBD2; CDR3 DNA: TGTGCCAGCAGCTTTAGGACTAGGCCCACCAATGAGCAGTTCTTC; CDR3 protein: CASSFRTRPTNEQFF
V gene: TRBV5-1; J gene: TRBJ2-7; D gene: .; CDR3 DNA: TGCGCCAGCAGCTTGGGCAACTACGAGCAGTACTTC; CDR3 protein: CASSLGNYEQYF
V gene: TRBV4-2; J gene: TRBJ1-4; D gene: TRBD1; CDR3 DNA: TGTGCCAGCAAGGGGAGGTTGGGACAGGGTCCTGAAAAACTGTTTTTT; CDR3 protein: CASKGRLGQGPEKLFF
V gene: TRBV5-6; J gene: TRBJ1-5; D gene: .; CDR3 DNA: TGTGCCAGCAGCCTGGGGGCCAATAATCAGCCCCAGCATTTT; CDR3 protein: CASSLGANNQPQHF
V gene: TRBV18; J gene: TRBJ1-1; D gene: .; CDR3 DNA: TGTGCCAGCTCACCCGGGACATCAGACAAGGCTTTCTTT; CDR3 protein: CASSPGTSDKAFF
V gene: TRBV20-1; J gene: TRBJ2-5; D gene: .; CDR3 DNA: TGCAGTGCTAGTAAGGAGACCCAGTACTTC; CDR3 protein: CSASKETQYF
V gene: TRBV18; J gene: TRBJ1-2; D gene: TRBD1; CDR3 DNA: TGTGCCAGCTCACCTTCCCCGGGACAGGGGAACTATGGCTACACCTTC; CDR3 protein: CASSPSPGQGNYGYTF